The 19 T cell receptor beta chains below all came from one sample that was sequenced in a study of cytomegalovirus exposure and HLA in healthy donors (dated by TCRdb to the late 2010s). The method was the immunoSEQ multiplex PCR assay. For the multiplex PCR, a mixture combining 60 forward primers for TCR Vbeta segments and 13 reverse primers for TCR Jbeta segments was used. The immuneACCESS repertoire file appears here via TCRdb, limited to in-frame rearrangements. These files lack a portion of the clones; in checked studies, under half of the deficit traces to unresolved V genes, and the cause of the others is not known. Here the sample has more than 150,000 clones; 65% to 85% occur a single time. Around 4% of the sample lies in the top ten. The sequenced material came from PBMCs. These receptors came from a man aged 45 to 65 in good health and CMV-seronegative.

The chain is built from TRBV5-1 and TRBJ2-2; 8 bases are shared with TRBD1. V lost 0 bases and J lost 3; bases outside the gene matches: 4. Germline V CDR1 and CDR2: SGHRS, YFSETQ. The CDR3 loop spans 16 amino acids. The CDR3 coding sequence is TGCGCCAGCAGCTTGGGGCAGGGGGCCTACACCGGGGAGCTGTTTTTT. Its protein is CASSLGQGAYTGELFF.

V gene TRBV2 combines with J gene TRBJ1-3; maybe TRBD1 (5 bases). Deletions cut 9 bases from V and 11 bases from J, with 23 bases between. Germline V gene data show CDR1 as SNHLY and CDR2 as FYNNEI. The CDR3 is 14 residues long. CDR3 DNA sequence: TGTGCCAGAGGGACGGAAAAAGGCGGGAGTGCCATATATTTT. Protein sequence: CARGTEKGGSAIYF.

This clone turned up a few times. The rearrangement links TRBV7-2 to TRBJ1-6, with D possibly matching TRBD1 (6 bases). Germline V gene data show CDR1 as SGHTA and CDR2 as FQGNSA. Trimming left V 4 bases short and J 6 bases short, with 16 bases between. The CDR3 is 16 amino acids. The CDR3 DNA follows: TGTGCCAGCAGCTCGACAGGATTTGGATTTAATTCACCCCTCCACTTT. It is translated as CASSSTGFGFNSPLHF.

V is TRBV18 and J is TRBJ1-6; D ambiguous. Germline V gives CDR1 KGHSH, CDR2 LQKENI. This CDR3 is 13 amino acids long. Trimming shortened V by 8 bases and J by 9 bases, and 14 bases separated the two germline ends. CDR3 amino acids: CASHSSVGSPLHF. The CDR3 coding sequence is TGTGCCAGCCATTCTAGTGTCGGTTCACCCCTCCACTTT.

CDR3 sequence reads: CASSMSTVDNEQFF. Written as DNA, the CDR3 is TGTGCCAGTAGTATGTCAACTGTAGACAATGAGCAGTTCTTC. This chain links TRBV19 with TRBJ2-1; D gene uncertain. CDR1 and CDR2 from the germline V gene are LNHDA and SQIVND (reference sequence). CDR3 length: 14 residues. V lost 3 bases to trimming and J lost 5 bases, with 11 bases between them.

The chain links TRBV30 to TRBJ1-2; D unresolved. Trimming removed 2 bases from V and 2 bases from J, with 12 bases in between. This CDR3 is 14 amino acids long. Per the germline V gene, CDR1 is GTSNPN and CDR2 is SVGIG (reference sequence). CDR3 bases: TGTGCCTGGAGTTCGCAACTGTGGAACTATGGCTACACCTTC. Protein sequence: CAWSSQLWNYGYTF.

The J gene is TRBJ2-7, the V gene TRBV18; no clear D. The CDR3 covers 14 residues. Germline V gene sequence: CDR1 KGHSH, CDR2 LQKENI. Trimming cost V 5 bases and J 6 bases, with 17 bases left between them. Here the CDR3 DNA reads TGTGCCAGCTCATCAGCTTCAGACAAAGCCGAGCAGTACTTC. Translated: CASSSASDKAEQYF. Filled out from reference TRBV18 and TRBJ2-7, the complete variable domain reads NAGVMQNPRHLVRRRGQEARLRCSPMKGHSHVYWYRQLPEEGLKFMVYLQKENIIDESGMPKERFSAEFPKEGPSILRIQQVVRGDSAAYFCASSSASDKAEQYFGPGTRLTVT.

The chain joins TRBV27 to TRBJ2-5, with a possible D match to TRBD1 (6 bases). This CDR3 is built from 15 residues. V dropped 0 bases and J dropped 5 bases, with 13 bases sitting between them. The germline V gene encodes CDR1 MNHEY and CDR2 SMNVEV (reference sequence). The CDR3: CASSLSGRGRETQYF. The DNA for the CDR3 is TGTGCCAGCAGTTTATCGGGCAGGGGAAGGGAGACCCAGTACTTC.

The chain uses TRBV7-6 and TRBJ2-5; the D is unclear. V shed 5 bases and J shed 7 bases, with 14 bases lying between them. Germline loops: CDR1 SGHVS, CDR2 FNYEAQ. This CDR3 contains 13 residues. The CDR3 coding sequence is TGTGCCAGCAGCCGCGGAAATATCGGGACCCAGTACTTC. Protein product: CASSRGNIGTQYF.

The chain employs TRBV13 and TRBJ2-7; 9 bases are shared with TRBD2. The CDR3 totals 15 residues. Trimming removed 6 bases from V and 2 bases from J; junction bases left unmatched: 8. Germline CDR1 is PRHDT and CDR2 is FYEKMQ (reference sequence). CDR3 loop: CASSNSGLAPYEQYF. In DNA form, the CDR3 reads TGTGCCAGCAGTAACTCGGGACTAGCTCCCTACGAGCAGTACTTC.

CDR3: CSVGSGLNGGNTIYF. The CDR3 DNA sequence: TGCAGCGTTGGGTCCGGGTTAAATGGTGGAAACACCATATATTTT. The chain employs TRBV29-1 and TRBJ1-3; D remains unclear. This CDR3 comprises 15 residues. Germline loops: CDR1 SQVTM, CDR2 ANQGSEA. The V end was cut by 4 bases, the J end by 3 bases, with 16 bases between.

The rearrangement joins TRBV6-1 to TRBJ2-1; D perhaps matches TRBD1 (6 bases). V lost 7 bases to trimming and J lost 7 bases, with 14 bases between them. CDR1 and CDR2 (germline): MNHNS, SASEGT. The CDR3 spans 13 residues. The CDR3 spells CASMGALRNEQFF. The CDR3 DNA sequence: TGTGCCAGCATGGGGGCACTCCGGAATGAGCAGTTCTTC.

The chain links TRBV5-4 to TRBJ2-1; the match to TRBD2 covers 10 bases. Germline V lookup: CDR1 SGHNT, CDR2 YYREEE (reference sequence). V was clipped by 4 bases and J by 0 bases; unmatched bases: 4. The CDR3 has 16 residues. The CDR3 reads CASSQRLAGSYNEQFF. CDR3 sequence (DNA): TGTGCCAGCAGCCAACGACTAGCGGGCTCCTACAATGAGCAGTTCTTC.

In this sample, this clone turned up once. The J gene is TRBJ1-1, the V gene TRBV7-9; a weak D match, TRBD1 (5 bases). Trimming took 6 bases from V and 4 from J, leaving 12 bases between them. The CDR3 consists of 13 residues. Germline V gives CDR1 SEHNR, CDR2 FQNEAQ (reference sequence). The CDR3 nucleotides read TGTGCCAGCAGGACGGGGGGTGGCACTGAAGCTTTCTTT. Residues: CASRTGGGTEAFF.

This chain joins TRBV5-6 and TRBJ2-1; perhaps TRBD1 as D (6 bases). Germline CDR1 reads SGHDT; CDR2 reads YYEEEE. The CDR3 loop spans 16 amino acids. Trimming pared 5 bases from V and 0 bases from J, leaving 15 bases between. Here the CDR3 DNA reads TGTGCCAGCAGTCGGACAGTCCTCAGCTCCTACAATGAGCAGTTCTTC. Its translation: CASSRTVLSSYNEQFF.

V and J are TRBV30 and TRBJ2-2; D gene unclear. The CDR3 runs to 11 residues. Germline-derived CDR1 and CDR2 are GTSNPN and SVGIG (reference sequence). The ends were cut back, 0 bases at V and 8 bases at J, with 4 bases in the middle. The DNA for the CDR3 is TGTGCCTGGAGTGTACAGGGGGAGCTGTTTTTT. It is translated as CAWSVQGELFF.

The V call is TRBV29-1, the J call TRBJ1-1, with TRBD1 identical over 7 bases. Germline loops: CDR1 SQVTM, CDR2 ANQGSEA. The length of the CDR3 is 11 residues. J was trimmed by 6 bases and V by 6 bases; bases with no gene match: 4. The CDR3 sequence: CSVRGTAEAFF. The CDR3 DNA is TGCAGCGTAAGAGGGACAGCTGAAGCTTTCTTT.

CDR3 in amino acids: CASSFDRGKRYGELFF. The CDR3, as DNA: TGCGCCAGCAGCTTCGACAGGGGGAAACGTTACGGGGAGCTGTTTTTT. The rearrangement joins TRBV5-1 to TRBJ2-2, with 9 bases lining up with TRBD1. The V gene end was trimmed by 2 bases and the J gene end by 7 bases; junction bases not matched to a gene: 9. The CDR3 sequence is 16 residues long. CDR1 SGHRS and CDR2 YFSETQ come from the germline V gene.

V gene TRBV19 combines with J gene TRBJ2-7; 7 bases map to TRBD1. Trimming took 5 bases from V and 5 from J; bases not matched to a gene: 6. CDR1 is LNHDA, CDR2 SQIVND, per germline (reference sequence). The CDR3 spans 13 residues. CDR3 nucleotide sequence: TGTGCCAGTAGTCGACAGGGTGGGGACGAGCAGTACTTC. Translating gives CASSRQGGDEQYF.